This TCR beta chain appears in the sequencing data of a study of cytotoxic CD8 clonotypes in ibrutinib-treated CLL. For the study at large: Around 25 partial and 2 complete responses; at median approximately 70 months, roughly 15 remitted, approximately 12 progressed.

This table comes from immunoSEQ multiplex PCR, and its TCRdb copy is limited to in-frame clones, with some not included. The sample has over 75,000 clones, around four fifths seen once. A word on this clone: Antigen unknown.

Overall study findings and caveats: Sustained-remission patients were sampled at one set of times and progressing patients at different ones. While tracking circulating CD8+ T-cell counts, baseline clonality exceeded that of age-matched healthy donors.

The ends lost 9 bases at V and 5 bases at J; junction bases unmatched: 7. The CDR3 runs 13 residues. Germline CDR1 WSHSY, CDR2 SAAADI. Source: PBMCs, taken after 12 months of ibrutinib treatment. This chain connects TRBV10-2 to TRBJ2-5; 9 nucleotides match TRBD1. The clonotype was recovered from a human donor with chronic lymphocytic leukemia. The CDR3 protein is CASWRQGDETQYF. In DNA form, the CDR3 reads TGCGCCAGTTGGCGACAGGGGGACGAGACCCAGTACTTC.